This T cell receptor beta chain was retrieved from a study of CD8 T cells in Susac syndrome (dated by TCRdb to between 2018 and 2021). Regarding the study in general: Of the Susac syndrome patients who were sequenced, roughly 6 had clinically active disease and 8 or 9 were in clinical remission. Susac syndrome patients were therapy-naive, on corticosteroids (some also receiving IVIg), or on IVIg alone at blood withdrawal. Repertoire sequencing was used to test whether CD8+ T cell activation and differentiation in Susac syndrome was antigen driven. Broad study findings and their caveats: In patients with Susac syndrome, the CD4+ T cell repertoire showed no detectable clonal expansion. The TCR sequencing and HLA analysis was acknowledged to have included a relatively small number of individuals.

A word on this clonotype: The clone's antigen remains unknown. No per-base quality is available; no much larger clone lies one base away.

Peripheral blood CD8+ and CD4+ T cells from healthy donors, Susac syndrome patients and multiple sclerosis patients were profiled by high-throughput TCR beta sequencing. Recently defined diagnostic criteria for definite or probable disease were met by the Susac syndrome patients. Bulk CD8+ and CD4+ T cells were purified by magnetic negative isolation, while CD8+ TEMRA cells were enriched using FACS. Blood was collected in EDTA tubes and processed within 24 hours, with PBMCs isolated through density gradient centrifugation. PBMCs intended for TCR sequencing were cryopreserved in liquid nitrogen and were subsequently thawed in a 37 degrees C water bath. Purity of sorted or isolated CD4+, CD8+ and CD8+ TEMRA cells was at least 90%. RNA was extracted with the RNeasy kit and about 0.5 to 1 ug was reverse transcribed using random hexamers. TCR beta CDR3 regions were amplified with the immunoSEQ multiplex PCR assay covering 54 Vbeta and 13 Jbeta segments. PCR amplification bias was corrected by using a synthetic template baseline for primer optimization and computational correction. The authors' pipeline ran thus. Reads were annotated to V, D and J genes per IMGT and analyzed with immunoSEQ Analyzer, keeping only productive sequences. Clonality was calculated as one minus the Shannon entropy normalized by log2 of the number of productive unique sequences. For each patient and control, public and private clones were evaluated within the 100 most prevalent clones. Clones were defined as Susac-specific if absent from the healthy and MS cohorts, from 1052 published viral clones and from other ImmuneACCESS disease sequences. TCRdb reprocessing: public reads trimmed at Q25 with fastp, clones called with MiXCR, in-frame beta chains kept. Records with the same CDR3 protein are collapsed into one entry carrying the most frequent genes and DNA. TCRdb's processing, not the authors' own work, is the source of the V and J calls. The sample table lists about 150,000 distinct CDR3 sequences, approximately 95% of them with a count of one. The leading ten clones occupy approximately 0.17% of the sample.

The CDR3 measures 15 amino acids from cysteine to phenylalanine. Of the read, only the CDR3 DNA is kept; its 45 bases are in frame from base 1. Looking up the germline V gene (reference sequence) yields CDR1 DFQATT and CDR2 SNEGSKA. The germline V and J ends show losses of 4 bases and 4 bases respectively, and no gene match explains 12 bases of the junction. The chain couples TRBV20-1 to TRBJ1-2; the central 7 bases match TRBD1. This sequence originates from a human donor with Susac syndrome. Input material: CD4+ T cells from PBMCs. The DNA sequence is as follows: TGCAGTGCTAATTCGAACAGGGGAGAGGGCTATGGCTACACCTTC. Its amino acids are CSANSNRGEGYGYTF.